Each of the 9 T cell receptor beta chains below was sequenced from the same sample in a study of blood T cell repertoires in COVID-19. This table comes from immunoSEQ multiplex PCR, and its TCRdb copy is limited to in-frame clones, with some not included. The table lists around 93,000 clones, approximately 80% of them singletons. Source material: peripheral blood. These receptors all come from a woman at least 80 years old with acute or convalescent COVID-19.

The CDR3 protein is CASSTSLGGQAFF. CDR3 bases: TGTGCCAGCAGTACATCGCTCGGAGGTCAAGCTTTCTTT. The chain combines TRBV12-3 or TRBV12-4 with TRBJ1-1; D unclear. Trimming pared 5 bases from V and 9 bases from J, leaving 16 bases between. The CDR3 contains 13 residues.

This chain joins TRBV5-6 and TRBJ1-4; D remains unclear. Germline V lookup: CDR1 SGHDT, CDR2 YYEEEE. The CDR3 has 16 residues. The germline V and J ends were trimmed by 4 bases and 6 bases, with 19 bases remaining between them. The CDR3 is CASSRTSPPSDEKLFF. The CDR3 bases are TGTGCCAGCAGCCGAACTAGTCCCCCTAGTGATGAAAAACTGTTTTTT.

The rearrangement uses TRBV18 and TRBJ2-5; D might be TRBD1 (6 bases). Germline-derived CDR1 and CDR2 are KGHSH and LQKENI. The V end was cut by 0 bases, the J end by 3 bases, with 14 bases between. CDR3 length: 16 residues. The CDR3 coding sequence is TGTGCCAGCTCACCACCGGGGGTGGGGGCCGAAGAGACCCAGTACTTC. Translating gives CASSPPGVGAEETQYF. Drawing the rest from reference TRBV18 and TRBJ2-5, the complete variable domain is NAGVMQNPRHLVRRRGQEARLRCSPMKGHSHVYWYRQLPEEGLKFMVYLQKENIIDESGMPKERFSAEFPKEGPSILRIQQVVRGDSAAYFCASSPPGVGAEETQYFGPGTRLLVL.

The rearrangement uses TRBV28 and TRBJ2-3; TRBD2 aligns across 14 bases. The V gene end was trimmed by 5 bases and the J gene end by 6 bases; junction bases not matched to a gene: 13. From germline, CDR1 is MDHEN and CDR2 SYDVKM. The CDR3 has 18 residues. The CDR3 DNA sequence: TGTGCCAGCAGTGTGTCCGGGACTAGCGGGAGCTTCGGGGATACGCAGTATTTT. Amino acid sequence: CASSVSGTSGSFGDTQYF. The variable domain in full, completed from reference TRBV28 and TRBJ2-3, reads DVKVTQSSRYLVKRTGEKVFLECVQDMDHENMFWYRQDPGLGLRLIYFSYDVKMKEKGDIPEGYSVSREKKERFSLILESASTNQTSMYLCASSVSGTSGSFGDTQYFGPGTRLTVL.

This clone was observed a handful of times. The CDR3 here is CTSRNQTGNTEAFF. CDR3 in DNA: TGCACCAGCAGAAACCAGACAGGGAACACTGAAGCTTTCTTT. The chain couples TRBV1 to TRBJ1-1; the table's D call of TRBD1 was not tested on the DNA. TRBV1 is assigned pseudogene status. The CDR3 is made up of 14 amino acids.

V gene TRBV28 combines with J gene TRBJ1-5; perhaps TRBD1 as D (6 bases). V lost 8 bases, J lost 3 bases, and 11 bases lay in between. The germline V gene encodes CDR1 MDHEN and CDR2 SYDVKM. The CDR3 is 13 residues long. This CDR3 is CASEDSLNQPQHF. The DNA of the CDR3 is TGTGCCAGCGAGGACAGTCTCAATCAGCCCCAGCATTTT.

This clone was counted ten times or more. This chain links TRBV4-3 with TRBJ2-7, with TRBD1 matching 7 bases. J lost 3 bases, V lost 4 bases, and 9 bases had no gene match. CDR3 size: 15 residues. Germline assignment: CDR1 LGHNA and CDR2 YSLEER. CDR3 in amino acids: CASSRLTGLLYEQYF. In nucleotides, the CDR3 is TGCGCCAGCAGCCGCCTGACAGGGCTGCTCTACGAGCAGTACTTC.

The chain combines TRBV7-3 with TRBJ2-1, with D possibly being TRBD2 (6 bases). CDR3 length equals 17 residues. Trimming took off 3 bases at V and 0 bases at J, with 15 bases between the two ends. From germline, CDR1 is SGHTA and CDR2 FQGTGA. CDR3 region: CASSFLSGTGSYNEQFF. In DNA, the CDR3 is TGTGCCAGCAGCTTCTTATCCGGGACTGGCTCCTACAATGAGCAGTTCTTC. Full variable domain (outside the CDR3, taken from reference TRBV7-3 and TRBJ2-1): GAGVSQTPSNKVTEKGKYVELRCDPISGHTALYWYRQSLGQGPEFLIYFQGTGAADDSGLPNDRFFAVRPEGSVSTLKIQRTERGDSAVYLCASSFLSGTGSYNEQFFGPGTRLTVL.

This chain joins TRBV2 and TRBJ1-5, with a tentative D call TRBD1 (6 bases). Trimming took 5 bases from V and 2 from J, leaving 13 bases between them. The CDR3 spans 15 residues. In germline, CDR1 is SNHLY, CDR2 FYNNEI. CDR3 sequence: CASSNTGSGNQPQHF. DNA of the CDR3: TGTGCCAGCAGTAATACAGGGTCCGGCAATCAGCCCCAGCATTTT. The whole variable domain, filled in from reference TRBV2 and TRBJ1-5, reads EPEVTQTPSHQVTQMGQEVILRCVPISNHLYFYWYRQILGQKVEFLVSFYNNEISEKSEIFDDQFSVERPDGSNFTLKIRSTKLEDSAMYFCASSNTGSGNQPQHFGDGTRLSIL.